Presented here are 20 T cell receptor beta chains from one specimen sequenced in a study of T-cell memory formation after mild COVID-19. TCRdb reprocessed the 5' RACE reads with MiXCR, giving one entry per CDR3 protein. This table has over 350,000 distinct CDR3 sequences, 24% appearing once. The sequenced sample consisted of PBMCs or a T cell subset sorted from them (not recorded which). These receptors were taken from an adult woman who had mild COVID-19 (a few samples of this study predate the infection). Cell type and time point are not known.

CDR3 nucleotides: TGCGCCAGCAGCGCGTTATCTGCGGTTGTAGGTGGAGAGACCCAGTACTTC. Its translation: CASSALSAVVGGETQYF. The chain has TRBV5-1 and TRBJ2-5; D is ambiguous. The CDR3 consists of 17 residues. Trimming took 4 bases from V and 4 from J, leaving 23 bases between them. Germline V gene data show CDR1 as SGHRS and CDR2 as YFSETQ.

This clonotype came up a few times. V gene TRBV6-5 combines with J gene TRBJ2-3; D gene ambiguous. Deletions cut 2 bases from V and 0 bases from J, with 9 bases between. CDR1 MNHEY and CDR2 SVGAGI come from the germline V gene. The CDR3 spans 15 residues. CDR3 coding DNA: TGTGCCAGCAGTTACATCGGCCTGAGCACAGATACGCAGTATTTT. Residues: CASSYIGLSTDTQYF.

This clonotype appeared a few times. The chain joins TRBV11-2 to TRBJ2-3; D not resolved. The length of the CDR3 is 18 residues. The V and J ends lost 5 bases and 0 bases respectively, with 21 bases between them. Germline V gene sequence: CDR1 SGHAT, CDR2 FQNNGV. The CDR3 region is CASSIRPPVLVSTDTQYF. DNA of the CDR3: TGTGCCAGCAGCATACGACCGCCAGTACTCGTTAGCACAGATACGCAGTATTTT.

The chain joins TRBV7-9 to TRBJ1-1; weak D call: TRBD1 (6 bases). V gave up 6 bases and J gave up 7 bases, with 9 bases separating them. The CDR3 covers 11 residues. Germline V lookup: CDR1 SEHNR, CDR2 FQNEAQ (reference sequence). CDR3 sequence reads: CASRGTLEAFF. CDR3 DNA sequence: TGTGCCAGCAGGGGGACACTTGAAGCTTTCTTT.

The rearrangement links TRBV11-2 to TRBJ1-1, with 10 bases lining up with TRBD1. The CDR3 is made up of 15 amino acids. CDR1 SGHAT and CDR2 FQNNGV come from the germline V gene. Unmatched junction bases numbered 9, after V lost 7 bases and J lost 4 bases. Here the CDR3 reads CASTEWRDRGTEAFF. DNA for the CDR3: TGTGCCAGCACCGAGTGGCGGGACAGGGGCACTGAAGCTTTCTTT.

This clonotype has more than one count but fewer than ten. A read error may produce the germline difference seen at one junction end. The chain joins TRBV7-7 to TRBJ2-1; D may match TRBD1 or TRBD2 (5 bases each). CDR1 SSHAT and CDR2 FNYEAQ come from the germline V gene (reference sequence). CDR3 length equals 16 residues. DNA for the CDR3: TGTGCTAGCAGCCAACTACCGGGACCAACTTACAATGAGCAGTTCTTC. It is translated as CASSQLPGPTYNEQFF. The complete variable domain, with remaining parts taken from reference TRBV7-7 and TRBJ2-1, reads GAGVSQSPRYKVTKRGQDVTLRCDPISSHATLYWYQQALGQGPEFLTYFNYEAQPDKSGLPSDRFSAERPEGSISTLTIQRTEQRDSAMYRCASSQLPGPTYNEQFFGPGTRLTVL.

The chain employs TRBV20-1 and TRBJ1-1; TRBD1 might be the D (5 bases). Germline lookup yields CDR1 DFQATT and CDR2 SNEGSKA (reference sequence). Trimming removed 1 base from V and 1 base from J, with 10 bases in between. The CDR3 runs to 14 residues. The CDR3 nucleotides are TGCAGTGCTAGAGGGCATGACAGGAACACTGAAGCTTTCTTT. Translated: CSARGHDRNTEAFF.

The rearrangement joins TRBV3-1 to TRBJ2-1; 8 bases map to TRBD1. V shed 0 bases and J 8 bases; nucleotides not matched to a gene: 9. Per the germline V gene, CDR1 is LGHDT and CDR2 is YNNKEL (reference sequence). The CDR3 contains 16 residues. DNA for the CDR3: TGTGCCAGCAGCCAAGACTGGACAGGGTTTTTCTATGAGCAGTTCTTC. This gives the protein CASSQDWTGFFYEQFF.

This clonotype was detected a few times. V and J are TRBV4-3 and TRBJ2-3, with D unresolved. Germline V gives CDR1 LGHNA, CDR2 YSLEER. The CDR3 is 14 residues long. Trimming cost V 1 base and J 4 bases, with 9 bases left between them. This CDR3 is CASSQVASSDTQYF. The CDR3 region has the DNA TGCGCCAGCAGCCAAGTAGCTAGTTCAGATACGCAGTATTTT.

The sample holds a few counts of this clonotype. The chain is built from TRBV24-1 and TRBJ2-5, with D possibly TRBD1 on 5 matching bases. From germline, CDR1 is KGHDR and CDR2 SFDVKD. The CDR3 covers 13 residues. The V end lost 4 bases, the J end lost 7 bases, and 12 bases lay between the germline ends. The CDR3 DNA reads as TGTGCCACCAGTGAGACAGTTTATGGGACCCAGTACTTC. Translation: CATSETVYGTQYF.

This clonotype turned up a few times. This rearrangement joins TRBV29-1 to TRBJ2-1; possibly TRBD1 or TRBD2 for D (5 bases each). V was shortened by 8 bases and J by 7 bases, with 18 bases between the two germline ends. The CDR3 is made up of 13 amino acids. The germline gives CDR1 SQVTM, CDR2 ANQGSEA. CDR3 sequence: CSFVEGFGNEQFF. The CDR3 nucleotides read TGCAGCTTTGTTGAGGGGTTCGGGAATGAGCAGTTCTTC.

The rearrangement joins TRBV20-1 to TRBJ2-1, with TRBD1 identical over 8 bases. This CDR3 has 16 residues. Losses at the gene ends were 0 bases for V and 8 bases for J; bases not matched to a gene: 12. The V gene's germline CDR1 is DFQATT and CDR2 SNEGSKA (reference sequence). The CDR3 loop is CSARDWGDRPFDEQFF. For the CDR3, the DNA is TGCAGTGCTAGAGATTGGGGGGACAGGCCCTTCGATGAGCAGTTCTTC.

This clonotype was counted between two and nine times. The rearrangement uses TRBV5-1 and TRBJ2-3, with 7 bases matching TRBD2. Germline CDR1 reads SGHRS; CDR2 reads YFSETQ. After removal of 2 bases from V and 0 bases from J, the junction contained 3 bases not matched to a gene. The CDR3 extends over 15 amino acids. CDR3 protein: CASSFASGSTDTQYF. For the CDR3, the DNA is TGCGCCAGCAGCTTTGCTAGCGGCAGCACAGATACGCAGTATTTT.

J is TRBJ2-1 and V is TRBV4-3; 12 bases are shared with TRBD2. V lost 4 bases and J lost 3; bases outside the gene matches: 1. CDR1 and CDR2 (germline): LGHNA, YSLEER. The CDR3 contains 15 residues. CDR3 nucleotides: TGCGCCAGCAGCCCTAGCGGGAGGGACTACAATGAGCAGTTCTTC. Its protein is CASSPSGRDYNEQFF.

The chain links TRBV20-1 to TRBJ2-1, with 12 nucleotides matching TRBD2. CDR3 length equals 17 residues. V lost 0 bases and J lost 2; bases outside the gene matches: 5. Per germline, CDR1 DFQATT and CDR2 SNEGSKA (reference sequence). The CDR3, as DNA: TGCAGTGCTAGAGAGCCCCTAGCGGGGGGGCCCTACAATGAGCAGTTCTTC. Residues: CSAREPLAGGPYNEQFF.

This clonotype was seen at least ten times. The rearrangement joins TRBV12-3 or TRBV12-4 to TRBJ2-1, with TRBD2 as a possible D gene (6 bases). The CDR3 spans 14 residues. V lost 6 bases to trimming and J lost 6 bases, with 15 bases between them. The CDR3 loop reads CASSRGASVNEQFF. The CDR3 DNA is TGTGCCAGCAGCCGCGGCGCTAGCGTCAATGAGCAGTTCTTC.

V usage is TRBV5-4 and J usage is TRBJ2-3; D assignment may be TRBD1 or TRBD2 (5 bases each). The V gene's germline CDR1 is SGHNT and CDR2 YYREEE (reference sequence). The CDR3 has 16 residues. Trimming cost V 4 bases and J 0 bases, with 15 bases left between them. The CDR3 loop is CASSRGTGRSTDTQYF. The CDR3 DNA sequence: TGTGCCAGCAGCCGCGGAACGGGGCGCAGCACAGATACGCAGTATTTT.

This clonotype was detected ten times or more. The V call is TRBV5-1, the J call TRBJ2-7; TRBD2 agrees at 7 bases. CDR3 length equals 15 residues. Germline V gene data show CDR1 as SGHRS and CDR2 as YFSETQ. J gave up 2 bases and V 0 bases, and 5 bases lay outside the gene matches. Here the CDR3 reads CASSLEGGGPYEQYF. The CDR3 DNA reads as TGCGCCAGCAGCTTGGAAGGCGGGGGACCCTACGAGCAGTACTTC.

The gene calls are TRBV12-3 or TRBV12-4 and TRBJ1-3; D unresolved. This CDR3 has 16 residues. Trimming removed 7 bases from V and 0 bases from J, with 16 bases in between. CDR3 amino acids: CASTLVLSLSGNTIYF. DNA of the CDR3: TGTGCCAGCACCCTGGTTCTCTCTCTCTCTGGAAACACCATATATTTT.

This clonotype was found a few times. The chain's CDR3 is CASKRASSSSEQYF. The CDR3 nucleotides read TGTGCCAGCAAAAGGGCTAGCTCGAGCTCCGAGCAGTACTTC. J is TRBJ2-7 and V is TRBV6-5, with a tentative D call TRBD2 (5 bases). Per germline, CDR1 MNHEY and CDR2 SVGAGI. Trimming stripped 7 bases from V and 6 bases from J, with 19 bases between. This CDR3 region has 14 residues.